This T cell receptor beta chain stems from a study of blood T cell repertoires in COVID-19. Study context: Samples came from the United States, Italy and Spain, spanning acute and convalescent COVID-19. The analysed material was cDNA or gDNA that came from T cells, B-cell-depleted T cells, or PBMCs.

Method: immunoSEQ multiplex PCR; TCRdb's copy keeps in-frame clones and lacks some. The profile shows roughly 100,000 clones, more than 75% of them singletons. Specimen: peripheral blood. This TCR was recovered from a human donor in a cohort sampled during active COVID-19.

The CDR3 region has the DNA TGTGCCAGCAGCCTTTCTGACAGGGGCACAGATACGCAGTATTTT. It yields the protein CASSLSDRGTDTQYF. The chain recombines TRBV11-3 with TRBJ2-3, with 7 bases that match TRBD1. V was clipped by 5 bases and J by 1 base; unmatched bases: 6. CDR1 and CDR2 (germline): SGHNT, YENEEA. The CDR3 loop spans 15 amino acids.